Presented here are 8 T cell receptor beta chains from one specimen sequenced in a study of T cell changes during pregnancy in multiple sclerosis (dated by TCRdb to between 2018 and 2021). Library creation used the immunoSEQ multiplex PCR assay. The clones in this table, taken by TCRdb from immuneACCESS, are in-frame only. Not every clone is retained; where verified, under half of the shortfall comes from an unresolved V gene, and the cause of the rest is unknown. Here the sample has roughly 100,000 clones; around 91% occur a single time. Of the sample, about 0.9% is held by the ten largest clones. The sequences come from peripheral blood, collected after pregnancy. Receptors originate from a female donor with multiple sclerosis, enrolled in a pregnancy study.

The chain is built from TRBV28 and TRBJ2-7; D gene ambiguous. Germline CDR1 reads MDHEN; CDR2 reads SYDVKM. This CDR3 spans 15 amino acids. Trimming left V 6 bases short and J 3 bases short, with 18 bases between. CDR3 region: CASSNGVSYNYEQYF. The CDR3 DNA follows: TGTGCCAGCAGCAACGGTGTCTCATATAACTACGAGCAGTACTTC.

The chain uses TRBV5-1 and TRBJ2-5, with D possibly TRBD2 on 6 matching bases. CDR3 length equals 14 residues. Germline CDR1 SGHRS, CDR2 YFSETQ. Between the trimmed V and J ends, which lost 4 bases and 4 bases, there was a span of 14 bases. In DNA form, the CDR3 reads TGCGCCAGCAGCCCGGGGGTCCTGGGAGAGACCCAGTACTTC. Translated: CASSPGVLGETQYF.

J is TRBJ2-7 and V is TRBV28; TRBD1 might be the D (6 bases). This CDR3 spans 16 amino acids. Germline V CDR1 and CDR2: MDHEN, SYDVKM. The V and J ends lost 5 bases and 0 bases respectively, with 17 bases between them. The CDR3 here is CASSAPPTDSSYEQYF. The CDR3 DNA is TGTGCCAGCAGTGCCCCCCCGACGGACAGCTCCTACGAGCAGTACTTC.

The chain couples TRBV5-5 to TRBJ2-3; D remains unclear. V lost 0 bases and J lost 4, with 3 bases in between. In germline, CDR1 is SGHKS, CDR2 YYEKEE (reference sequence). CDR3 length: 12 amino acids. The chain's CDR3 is CASSLGADTQYF. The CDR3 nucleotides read TGTGCCAGCAGCTTGGGAGCAGATACGCAGTATTTT.

The CDR3 protein is CASSDRDYTQYF. Here the CDR3 DNA reads TGTGCCAGCAGCGATAGGGACTATACGCAGTATTTT. V gene TRBV9 combines with J gene TRBJ2-3, with a tentative D call TRBD2 (6 bases). This CDR3 is 12 amino acids long. Germline V gene sequence: CDR1 SGDLS, CDR2 YYNGEE. Trimming took off 3 bases at V and 7 bases at J, with 9 bases between the two ends.

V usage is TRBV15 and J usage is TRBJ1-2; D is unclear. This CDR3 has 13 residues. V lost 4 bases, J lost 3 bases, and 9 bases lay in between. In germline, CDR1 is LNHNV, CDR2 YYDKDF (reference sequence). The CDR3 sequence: CATSTGYHYGYTF. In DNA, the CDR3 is TGTGCCACCAGCACAGGCTACCACTATGGCTACACCTTC. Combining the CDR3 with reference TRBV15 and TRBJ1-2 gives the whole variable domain DAMVIQNPRYQVTQFGKPVTLSCSQTLNHNVMYWYQQKSSQAPKLLFHYYDKDFNNEADTPDNFQSRRPNTSFCFLDIRSPGLGDTAMYLCATSTGYHYGYTFGSGTRLTVV.

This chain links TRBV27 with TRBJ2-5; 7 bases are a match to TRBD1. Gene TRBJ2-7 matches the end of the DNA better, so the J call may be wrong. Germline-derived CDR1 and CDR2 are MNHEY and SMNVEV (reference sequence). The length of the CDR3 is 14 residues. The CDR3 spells CASRLGTASYEQYF. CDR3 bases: TGTGCCAGCCGGCTAGGGACAGCCTCCTACGAGCAGTACTTC.

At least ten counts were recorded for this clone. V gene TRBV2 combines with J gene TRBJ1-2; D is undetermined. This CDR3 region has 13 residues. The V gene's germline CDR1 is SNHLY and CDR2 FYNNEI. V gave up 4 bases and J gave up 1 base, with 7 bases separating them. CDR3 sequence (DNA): TGTGCCAGCAGTGCGGGGAATAACTATGGCTACACCTTC. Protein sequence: CASSAGNNYGYTF.